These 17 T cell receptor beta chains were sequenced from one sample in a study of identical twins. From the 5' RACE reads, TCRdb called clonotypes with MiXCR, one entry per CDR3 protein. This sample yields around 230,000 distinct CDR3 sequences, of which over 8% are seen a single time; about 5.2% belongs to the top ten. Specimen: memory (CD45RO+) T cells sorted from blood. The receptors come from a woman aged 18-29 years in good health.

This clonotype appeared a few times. The CDR3 bases are TGTGCCAGCAGCCCAGGGAGGGCTGTAATGAACACTGAAGCTTTCTTT. Translation gives CASSPGRAVMNTEAFF. The chain couples TRBV7-3 to TRBJ1-1; a possible D gene is TRBD1 (5 bases). The V end lost 5 bases, the J end lost 0 bases, and 16 bases lay between the germline ends. The CDR3 extends over 16 amino acids. CDR1 and CDR2 (germline): SGHTA, FQGTGA.

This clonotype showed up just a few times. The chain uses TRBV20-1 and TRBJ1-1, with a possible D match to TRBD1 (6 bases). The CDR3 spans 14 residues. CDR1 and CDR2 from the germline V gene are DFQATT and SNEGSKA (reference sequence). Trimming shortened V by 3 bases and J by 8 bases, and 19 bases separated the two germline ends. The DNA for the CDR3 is TGCAGTGCTAGTCACCCCAGGGGACATGAGGAAGCTTTCTTT. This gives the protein CSASHPRGHEEAFF.

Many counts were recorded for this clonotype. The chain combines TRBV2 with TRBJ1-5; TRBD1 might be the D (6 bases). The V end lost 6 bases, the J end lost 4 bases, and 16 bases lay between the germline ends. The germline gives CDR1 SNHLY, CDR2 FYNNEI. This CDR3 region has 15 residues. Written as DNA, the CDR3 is TGTGCCAGCAGCCAGTCCAGGACAGATAATCAGCCCCAGCATTTT. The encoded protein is CASSQSRTDNQPQHF. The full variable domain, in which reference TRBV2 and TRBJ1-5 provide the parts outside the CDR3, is EPEVTQTPSHQVTQMGQEVILRCVPISNHLYFYWYRQILGQKVEFLVSFYNNEISEKSEIFDDQFSVERPDGSNFTLKIRSTKLEDSAMYFCASSQSRTDNQPQHFGDGTRLSIL.

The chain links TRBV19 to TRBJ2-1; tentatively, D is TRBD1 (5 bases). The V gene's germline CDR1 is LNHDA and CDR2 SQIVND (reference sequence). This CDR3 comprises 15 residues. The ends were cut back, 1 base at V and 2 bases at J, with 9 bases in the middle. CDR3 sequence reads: CASSIARGTYNEQFF. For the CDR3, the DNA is TGTGCCAGTAGTATAGCTAGGGGTACCTACAATGAGCAGTTCTTC.

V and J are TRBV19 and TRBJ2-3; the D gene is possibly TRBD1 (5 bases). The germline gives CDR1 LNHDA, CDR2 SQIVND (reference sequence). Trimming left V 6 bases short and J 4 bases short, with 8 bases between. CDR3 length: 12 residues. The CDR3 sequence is CASRQAPDTQYF. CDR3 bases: TGTGCCAGTAGACAGGCCCCAGATACGCAGTATTTT. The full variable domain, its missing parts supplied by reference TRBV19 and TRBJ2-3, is DGGITQSPKYLFRKEGQNVTLSCEQNLNHDAMYWYRQDPGQGLRLIYYSQIVNDFQKGDIAEGYSVSREKKESFPLTVTSAQKNPTAFYLCASRQAPDTQYFGPGTRLTVL.

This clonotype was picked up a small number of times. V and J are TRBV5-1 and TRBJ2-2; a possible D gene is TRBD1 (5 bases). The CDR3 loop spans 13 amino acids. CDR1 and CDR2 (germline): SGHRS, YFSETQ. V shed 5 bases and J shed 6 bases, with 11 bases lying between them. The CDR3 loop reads CASSSQGPGELFF. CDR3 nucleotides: TGCGCCAGCAGTTCTCAGGGTCCCGGGGAGCTGTTTTTT.

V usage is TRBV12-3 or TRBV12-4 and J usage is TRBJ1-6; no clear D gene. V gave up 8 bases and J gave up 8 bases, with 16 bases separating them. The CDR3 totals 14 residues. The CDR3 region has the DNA TGTGCCAGCGGCCATCGAGCCCTAGATTCACCCCTCCACTTT. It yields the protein CASGHRALDSPLHF.

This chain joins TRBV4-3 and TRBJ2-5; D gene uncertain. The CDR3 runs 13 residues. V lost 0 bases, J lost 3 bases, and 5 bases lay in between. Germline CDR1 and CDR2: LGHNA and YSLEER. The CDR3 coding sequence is TGCGCCAGCAGCCAAGATCGTAAAGAGACCCAGTACTTC. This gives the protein CASSQDRKETQYF.

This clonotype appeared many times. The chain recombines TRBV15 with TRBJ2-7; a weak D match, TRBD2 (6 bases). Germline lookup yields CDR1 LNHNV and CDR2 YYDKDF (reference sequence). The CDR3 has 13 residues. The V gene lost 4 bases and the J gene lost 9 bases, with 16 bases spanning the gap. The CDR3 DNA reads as TGTGCCACCAGCAAAGGGACTCCCTCGGGGCAGTACTTC. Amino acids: CATSKGTPSGQYF. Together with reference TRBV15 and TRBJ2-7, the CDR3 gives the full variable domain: DAMVIQNPRYQVTQFGKPVTLSCSQTLNHNVMYWYQQKSSQAPKLLFHYYDKDFNNEADTPDNFQSRRPNTSFCFLDIRSPGLGDTAMYLCATSKGTPSGQYFGPGTRLTVT.

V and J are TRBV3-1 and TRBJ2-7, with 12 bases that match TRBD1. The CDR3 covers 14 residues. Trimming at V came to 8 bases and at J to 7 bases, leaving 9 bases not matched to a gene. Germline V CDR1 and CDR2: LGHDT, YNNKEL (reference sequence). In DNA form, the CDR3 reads TGTGCCAGCCAAACCGGGACAGGGGGCCGTGAGCAGTACTTC. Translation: CASQTGTGGREQYF.

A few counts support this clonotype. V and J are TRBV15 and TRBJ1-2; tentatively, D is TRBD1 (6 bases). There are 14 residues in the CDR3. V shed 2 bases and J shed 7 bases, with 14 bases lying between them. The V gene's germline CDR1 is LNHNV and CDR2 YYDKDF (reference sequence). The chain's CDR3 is CATSRLRTGFGYTF. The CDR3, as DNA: TGTGCCACCAGCAGACTCCGCACAGGGTTTGGCTACACCTTC.

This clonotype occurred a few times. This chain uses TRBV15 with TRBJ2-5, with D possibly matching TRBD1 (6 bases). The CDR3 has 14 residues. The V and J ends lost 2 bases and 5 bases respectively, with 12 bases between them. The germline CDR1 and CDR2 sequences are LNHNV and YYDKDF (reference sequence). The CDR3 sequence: CATSRQGQGETQYF. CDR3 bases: TGTGCCACCAGCAGACAGGGGCAAGGGGAGACCCAGTACTTC.

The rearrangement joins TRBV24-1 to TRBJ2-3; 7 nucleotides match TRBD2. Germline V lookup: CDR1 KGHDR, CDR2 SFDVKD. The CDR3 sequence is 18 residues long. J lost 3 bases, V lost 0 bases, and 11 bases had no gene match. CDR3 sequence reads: CATSDLRDYTTGTDTQYF. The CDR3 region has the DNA TGTGCCACCAGTGATTTGCGGGACTATACGACCGGGACAGATACGCAGTATTTT.

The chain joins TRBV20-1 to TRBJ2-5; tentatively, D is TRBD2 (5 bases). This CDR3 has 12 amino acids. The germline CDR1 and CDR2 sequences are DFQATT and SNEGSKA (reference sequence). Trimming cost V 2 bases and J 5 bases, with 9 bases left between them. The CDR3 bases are TGCAGTGCTAGACCCGGGAAGGAGACCCAGTACTTC. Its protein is CSARPGKETQYF.

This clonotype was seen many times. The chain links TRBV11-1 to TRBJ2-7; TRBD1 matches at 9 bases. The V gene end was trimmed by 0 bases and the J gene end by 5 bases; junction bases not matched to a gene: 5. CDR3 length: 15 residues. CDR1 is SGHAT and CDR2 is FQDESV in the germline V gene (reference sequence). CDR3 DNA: TGTGCCAGCAGCTTAGCGGGACAGGGTATCGACGAGCAGTACTTC. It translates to CASSLAGQGIDEQYF. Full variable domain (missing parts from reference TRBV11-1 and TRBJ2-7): EAEVAQSPRYKITEKSQAVAFWCDPISGHATLYWYRQILGQGPELLVQFQDESVVDDSQLPKDRFSAERLKGVDSTLKIQPAELGDSAMYLCASSLAGQGIDEQYFGPGTRLTVT.

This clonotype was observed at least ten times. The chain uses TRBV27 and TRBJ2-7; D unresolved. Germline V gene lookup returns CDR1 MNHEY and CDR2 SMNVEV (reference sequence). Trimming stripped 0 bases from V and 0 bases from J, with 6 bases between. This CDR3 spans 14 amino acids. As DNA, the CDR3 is TGTGCCAGCAGTTTATCCGCTCTCTCCTACGAGCAGTACTTC. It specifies CASSLSALSYEQYF.

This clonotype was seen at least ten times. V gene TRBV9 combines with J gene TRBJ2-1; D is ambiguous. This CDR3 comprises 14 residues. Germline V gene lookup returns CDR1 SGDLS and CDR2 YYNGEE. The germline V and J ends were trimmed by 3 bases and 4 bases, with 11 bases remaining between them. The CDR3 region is CASSDDSVYNEQFF. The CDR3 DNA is TGTGCCAGCAGCGACGACTCCGTTTACAATGAGCAGTTCTTC.